This TCR beta chain appears in the sequencing data of a study of blood T cell repertoires in COVID-19. Across the whole study: The analysed material was cDNA or gDNA that came from T cells, B-cell-depleted T cells, or PBMCs.

How the authors handled the data: Cell counts per sample came from amplifying reference gene primers. Repertoires were generated with immunoSEQ multiplex PCR, while TCRdb's copy carries only in-frame clones and drops some. V, J and clone size are taken as reported in that table, and D and trimming were inferred from the DNA itself. The sample shows approximately 180,000 clones, 82% of them seen only once. The CDR3 loop spans 14 amino acids. V gave up 1 base and J gave up 4 bases, with 5 bases separating them. Germline V gene sequence: CDR1 SGHAT, CDR2 FQNNGV. V usage is TRBV11-2 and J usage is TRBJ2-6; D is uncertain. The clonotype originates from a woman between 65 and 79 years old with acute or convalescent COVID-19. The sequencing sample was made of peripheral blood. This chain's CDR3 is CASSLGVGANVLTF. DNA for the CDR3: TGTGCCAGCAGCTTAGGAGTGGGGGCCAACGTCCTGACTTTC.